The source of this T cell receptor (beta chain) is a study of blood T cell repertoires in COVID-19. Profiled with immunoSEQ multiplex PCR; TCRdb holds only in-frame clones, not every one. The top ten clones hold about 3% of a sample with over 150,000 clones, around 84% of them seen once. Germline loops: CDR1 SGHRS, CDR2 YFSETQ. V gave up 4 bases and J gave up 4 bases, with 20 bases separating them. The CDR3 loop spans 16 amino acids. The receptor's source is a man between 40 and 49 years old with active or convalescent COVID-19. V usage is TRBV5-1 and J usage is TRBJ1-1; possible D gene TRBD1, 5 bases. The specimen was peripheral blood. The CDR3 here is CASSHTSTDTITEAFF. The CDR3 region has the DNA TGCGCCAGCAGCCACACGTCGACGGACACCATCACTGAAGCTTTCTTT.